The 4 T cell receptor beta chains below all came from one sample that was sequenced in a study of blood T cell repertoires in COVID-19. Produced via immunoSEQ multiplex PCR; TCRdb's table is partial and in-frame only. Here the sample spans approximately 300,000 clones, more than 90% being singletons. Material: PBMCs or T cells enriched from blood (not recorded which). Source of these receptors: a man in his 60s who had recovered from COVID-19.

V usage is TRBV5-4 and J usage is TRBJ1-2, with D unclear. Trimming cost V 4 bases and J 2 bases, with 9 bases left between them. CDR3 length: 13 residues. CDR1 and CDR2 from the germline V gene are SGHNT and YYREEE (reference sequence). The chain's CDR3 is CASSVDLNYGYTF. The CDR3 coding sequence is TGTGCCAGCAGCGTGGACTTAAACTATGGCTACACCTTC.

The V call is TRBV6-5, the J call TRBJ2-1, with a weak D call TRBD1 (6 bases). The germline V gene encodes CDR1 MNHEY and CDR2 SVGAGI. The ends were cut back, 8 bases at V and 4 bases at J, with 18 bases in the middle. The CDR3 covers 15 residues. The CDR3 protein is CASGPGTRVYNEQFF. The CDR3 DNA is TGTGCCAGCGGCCCGGGGACAAGGGTATACAATGAGCAGTTCTTC.

The chain is built from TRBV5-6 and TRBJ1-1; 9 bases are a match to TRBD1. Germline V gene data show CDR1 as SGHDT and CDR2 as YYEEEE. The trim removed 1 base at V and 0 bases at J, leaving 7 bases unmatched. This CDR3 has 17 residues. The CDR3: CASSLLGQGSMNTEAFF. The CDR3 coding sequence is TGTGCCAGCAGCTTGCTGGGACAGGGCAGTATGAACACTGAAGCTTTCTTT.

The rearrangement joins TRBV11-3 to TRBJ1-3, with D possibly matching TRBD1 (5 bases). The CDR3 is 16 amino acids. Per germline, CDR1 SGHNT and CDR2 YENEEA. Trimming removed 7 bases at V and 0 bases at J, with 16 bases between. In DNA, the CDR3 is TGTGCCAGCAACTCTGCGGGGCCAAGCTCTGGAAACACCATATATTTT. Amino acid sequence: CASNSAGPSSGNTIYF.